Below, 24 T cell receptor beta chains from the same sample are listed, as sequenced in a study of CD8+CD57+ T cells in acquired aplastic anemia. All patients picked for sequencing had shown, by flow cytometry, an expansion of CD8+CD57+ cells. The use of genomic DNA as template underpinned the TCR beta VDJ and CDR3 profiling. TCRdb reprocessed the reads with MiXCR, giving one entry per CDR3 protein. The data hold about 160,000 distinct CDR3 sequences, with less than 60% observed a single time. Material for sequencing was sorted CD4+, CD8+, or CD8+CD57+ T cells (not recorded which) from PBMCs. Source of these receptors: a human donor with aplastic anemia.

This clonotype was observed many times. The chain employs TRBV10-3 and TRBJ1-2; possible D gene TRBD1, 5 bases. Per the germline V gene, CDR1 is ENHRY and CDR2 is SYGVKD. The V end was cut by 10 bases, the J end by 7 bases, with 22 bases between. The CDR3 runs 14 residues. The CDR3 sequence: CATEGTGKSGGYTF. The DNA of the CDR3 is TGTGCCACCGAAGGGACTGGCAAGAGTGGTGGCTACACCTTC.

This clonotype was picked up many times. The chain is built from TRBV30 and TRBJ1-1; D gene unclear. Per the germline V gene, CDR1 is GTSNPN and CDR2 is SVGIG (reference sequence). This CDR3 spans 11 amino acids. Trimming took off 2 bases at V and 1 base at J, with 2 bases between the two ends. CDR3: CAWSTNTEAFF. CDR3 nucleotides: TGTGCCTGGAGTACGAACACTGAAGCTTTCTTT. The complete variable domain, with remaining parts taken from reference TRBV30 and TRBJ1-1, reads SQTIHQWPATLVQPVGSPLSLECTVEGTSNPNLYWYRQAAGRGLQLLFYSVGIGQISSEVPQNLSASRPQDRQFILSSKKLLLSDSGFYLCAWSTNTEAFFGQGTRLTVV.

This clonotype was observed many times. The V gene is TRBV7-2, the J gene TRBJ1-5; D gene uncertain. V shed 1 base and J shed 6 bases, with 7 bases lying between them. This CDR3 has 13 amino acids. Germline CDR1 reads SGHTA; CDR2 reads FQGNSA. The CDR3 loop reads CASSLVAGQPQHF. For the CDR3, the DNA is TGTGCCAGCAGCTTAGTCGCGGGTCAGCCCCAGCATTTT.

This clonotype was counted ten times or more. The chain carries TRBV20-1 and TRBJ1-1, with D possibly matching TRBD1 (5 bases). CDR1 is DFQATT, CDR2 SNEGSKA, per germline (reference sequence). The CDR3 contains 12 residues. The CDR3 loop reads CRPTGGNTEAFF. CDR3 sequence (DNA): TGCAGGCCCACCGGGGGGAACACTGAAGCTTTCTTT.

The chain recombines TRBV2 with TRBJ2-1; D is undetermined. The CDR3 covers 14 residues. Germline CDR1 reads SNHLY; CDR2 reads FYNNEI. With 7 bases removed from V and 0 bases from J, the gap between germline ends came to 10 bases. This CDR3 is CASTIDPSYNEQFF. Here the CDR3 DNA reads TGTGCCAGCACCATCGACCCCTCCTACAATGAGCAGTTCTTC. The whole variable domain, filled in from reference TRBV2 and TRBJ2-1, reads EPEVTQTPSHQVTQMGQEVILRCVPISNHLYFYWYRQILGQKVEFLVSFYNNEISEKSEIFDDQFSVERPDGSNFTLKIRSTKLEDSAMYFCASTIDPSYNEQFFGPGTRLTVL.

This clonotype was seen repeatedly, ten times or more. The chain combines TRBV5-1 with TRBJ2-2, with a tentative D call TRBD2 (6 bases). Germline lookup yields CDR1 SGHRS and CDR2 YFSETQ. This CDR3 region has 16 residues. V was shortened by 0 bases and J by 6 bases, with 15 bases between the two germline ends. Written as DNA, the CDR3 is TGCGCCAGCAGCTTGGAGCCTAGCGTGGGCGCCGGGGAGCTGTTTTTT. Translated, it gives CASSLEPSVGAGELFF.

There are many counts of this clonotype. This sequence joins TRBV12-3 or TRBV12-4 and TRBJ2-5, with 12 nucleotides matching TRBD2. The CDR3 contains 16 residues. Trimming removed 7 bases from V and 5 bases from J; junction bases left unmatched: 11. The CDR3 spells CASTLGLAGGRETQYF. The CDR3 bases are TGTGCCAGCACCTTGGGGCTAGCGGGAGGGCGGGAGACCCAGTACTTC.

The sample holds many counts of this clonotype. The rearrangement links TRBV5-6 to TRBJ2-1, with 10 nucleotides matching TRBD2. The trim removed 5 bases at V and 6 bases at J, leaving 5 bases unmatched. Germline V lookup: CDR1 SGHDT, CDR2 YYEEEE. CDR3 size: 14 residues. The CDR3 nucleotides read TGTGCCAGCAGGGGACTAGCGTTGGTCAATGAGCAGTTCTTC. Its translation is CASRGLALVNEQFF. The full variable domain, with the rest looked up from reference TRBV5-6 and TRBJ2-1, is DAGVTQSPTHLIKTRGQQVTLRCSPKSGHDTVSWYQQALGQGPQFIFQYYEEEERQRGNFPDRFSGHQFPNYSSELNVNALLLGDSALYLCASRGLALVNEQFFGPGTRLTVL.

This clonotype was detected many times. Written as DNA, the CDR3 is TGTGCCACCAGTGATTTCCCCCCGAACACTGAAGCTTTCTTT. The encoded protein is CATSDFPPNTEAFF. This sequence joins TRBV24-1 and TRBJ1-1; D not certain. The CDR3 sequence is 14 residues long. Germline assignment: CDR1 KGHDR and CDR2 SFDVKD. V was trimmed by 1 base and J by 1 base, leaving 6 bases between them.

The count of this clonotype is one. The chain is built from TRBV2 and TRBJ2-1; the D is unclear. The germline V gene has CDR1 SNHLY and CDR2 FYNNEI. The V gene lost 3 bases and the J gene lost 8 bases, with 14 bases spanning the gap. The CDR3 is 14 residues long. CDR3 protein: CASSDRLSGDEQFF. CDR3 sequence (DNA): TGTGCCAGCAGTGACCGATTGTCTGGGGATGAGCAGTTCTTC.

The chain combines TRBV5-1 with TRBJ2-7, with a tentative D call TRBD2 (5 bases). V was clipped by 5 bases and J by 3 bases, with 9 bases between them. CDR1 is SGHRS and CDR2 is YFSETQ in the germline V gene. The CDR3 covers 12 residues. CDR3 sequence: CASSGGFYEQYF. The CDR3 coding sequence is TGCGCCAGCAGTGGCGGGTTCTACGAGCAGTACTTC.

The chain is built from TRBV24-1 and TRBJ2-7; 9 nucleotides agree with TRBD1. V shed 4 bases and J 4 bases; nucleotides not matched to a gene: 7. CDR1 is KGHDR, CDR2 SFDVKD, per germline. The CDR3 covers 15 residues. DNA of the CDR3: TGTGCCACCAGTGACCCCGGGACAGGGAAGTACGAGCAGTACTTC. Encoded protein: CATSDPGTGKYEQYF.

This clonotype occurred many times. The chain has TRBV18 and TRBJ2-7; no firm D call. Germline V CDR1 and CDR2: KGHSH, LQKENI. There are 14 residues in the CDR3. The ends were cut back, 6 bases at V and 0 bases at J, with 12 bases in the middle. CDR3 amino acids: CASSRYPNSYEQYF. CDR3 DNA: TGTGCCAGCTCTCGGTACCCTAACTCCTACGAGCAGTACTTC.

This clonotype came up a few times. The chain links TRBV7-2 to TRBJ1-2; the D is unclear. This CDR3 has 12 amino acids. Between the trimmed V and J ends, which lost 4 bases and 5 bases, there was a span of 8 bases. Germline CDR1 SGHTA, CDR2 FQGNSA. The CDR3 bases are TGTGCCAGCAGCTACGACGGATATGGCTACACCTTC. Protein sequence: CASSYDGYGYTF.

This clonotype has at least ten counts. The genes are TRBV20-1 and TRBJ1-1, with TRBD1 matching over 9 bases. Germline trimming cut 6 bases from V and 3 bases from J; bases unmatched to any gene: 5. Germline CDR1 and CDR2: DFQATT and SNEGSKA (reference sequence). The CDR3 consists of 13 residues. Here the CDR3 DNA reads TGCAGTGCCAGACAGGGGGGTGACACTGAAGCTTTCTTT. This gives the protein CSARQGGDTEAFF.

The chain links TRBV18 to TRBJ2-7, with D unclear. With 2 bases removed from V and 2 bases from J, the gap between germline ends came to 7 bases. CDR1 and CDR2 from the germline V gene are KGHSH and LQKENI. The CDR3 is 13 amino acids. The CDR3 loop is CASSPSPAYEQYF. The CDR3, as DNA: TGTGCCAGCTCACCAAGCCCTGCCTACGAGCAGTACTTC.

This clonotype was seen repeatedly, ten times or more. The chain uses TRBV7-8 and TRBJ1-1; possibly TRBD1 for D (5 bases). This CDR3 spans 14 amino acids. CDR1 SGHVS and CDR2 FQNEAQ come from the germline V gene. V was cut by 2 bases and J by 1 base, with 8 bases left in between. The CDR3 spells CASSLRGENTEAFF. For the CDR3, the DNA is TGTGCCAGCAGCTTAAGGGGCGAGAACACTGAAGCTTTCTTT.

The chain joins TRBV9 to TRBJ2-1; perhaps D is TRBD1 or TRBD2 (5 bases each). The CDR3 has 12 residues. V shed 6 bases and J shed 6 bases, with 10 bases lying between them. Germline V lookup: CDR1 SGDLS, CDR2 YYNGEE. The CDR3 DNA reads TGTGCCAGCATGGGACGGTCCAATGAGCAGTTCTTC. It codes for CASMGRSNEQFF. Using reference TRBV9 and TRBJ2-1 for the parts outside the CDR3, the full variable domain is DSGVTQTPKHLITATGQRVTLRCSPRSGDLSVYWYQQSLDQGLQFLIQYYNGEERAKGNILERFSAQQFPDLHSELNLSSLELGDSALYFCASMGRSNEQFFGPGTRLTVL.

This sequence joins TRBV15 and TRBJ2-1; weak D call: TRBD2 (6 bases). The CDR3 extends over 14 amino acids. Germline CDR1 and CDR2: LNHNV and YYDKDF (reference sequence). V was trimmed by 3 bases and J by 8 bases, leaving 14 bases between them. The CDR3 DNA reads as TGTGCCACCAGCAGCTATCTGGGGGGTGATGAGCAGTTCTTC. Amino acid sequence: CATSSYLGGDEQFF.

As regards this clonotype: It may be a read error: a sequence one base away is much more abundant. V is TRBV20-1 and J is TRBJ2-1, with 9 bases identical to TRBD2. Germline V lookup: CDR1 DFQATT, CDR2 SNEGSKA (reference sequence). The CDR3 totals 17 residues. CDR3 DNA: TGCAGTGCTAGAGATCCCACTAGCGGGCCCACCTACGATGAGCAGTTCTTC. Protein: CSARDPTSGPTYDEQFF.

This chain joins TRBV10-3 and TRBJ2-3; D gene uncertain. Germline lookup yields CDR1 ENHRY and CDR2 SYGVKD. Deletions cut 0 bases from V and 7 bases from J, with 8 bases between. The CDR3 contains 13 residues. The CDR3 sequence is CAISESMRNTQYF. The CDR3 nucleotides are TGTGCCATCAGTGAGTCGATGAGGAATACGCAGTATTTT.

This clonotype was observed at least ten times. This sequence joins TRBV20-1 and TRBJ2-1; TRBD2 might be the D (6 bases). The length of the CDR3 is 16 residues. Germline CDR1 and CDR2: DFQATT and SNEGSKA (reference sequence). V was shortened by 6 bases and J by 1 base, with 19 bases between the two germline ends. CDR3 sequence: CSAGVDGRGSYNEQFF. The DNA of the CDR3 is TGCAGTGCGGGGGTAGACGGGAGAGGTTCCTACAATGAGCAGTTCTTC.

The rearrangement joins TRBV6-1 to TRBJ1-1; D is undetermined. The CDR3 is 13 amino acids. From germline, CDR1 is MNHNS and CDR2 SASEGT. The V end was cut by 6 bases, the J end by 3 bases, with 11 bases between. The CDR3 nucleotides are TGTGCCAGCAGGAAAGACGGGGACACTGAAGCTTTCTTT. This sequence encodes CASRKDGDTEAFF.

The chain recombines TRBV9 with TRBJ1-1; D remains unclear. Germline CDR1 is SGDLS and CDR2 is YYNGEE. V lost 0 bases and J 3 bases, leaving 9 bases between the germline ends. The CDR3 covers 14 residues. Here the CDR3 reads CASSVDVRDTEAFF. The CDR3 DNA follows: TGTGCCAGCAGCGTAGACGTCCGGGACACTGAAGCTTTCTTT.